Listed below are T cell receptor beta chains from one sample, sequenced in a study of T cells in tuberculosis. The table came from immunoSEQ multiplex PCR; TCRdb's copy has only in-frame clones and leaves some out. The sample yields roughly 30,000 clones, more than 70% seen once. The source material was PBMCs, sampled at tuberculosis diagnosis. The receptors stem from an adult with tuberculosis. Each CDR3 is given with its conserved first and last residue. Each record gives: V gene, D gene, clone size, J gene, CDR3 protein, CDR3 DNA. The D gene is left open where the match is weak. Some rows have no size entry. The others give once, few or many, or a class for an expanded clone.

>TRBV6-5|-|-|TRBJ2-7
CASTTQARNSYEQYF
TGTGCCAGCACCACACAGGCTAGAAACTCCTACGAGCAGTACTTC
>TRBV9|-|once|TRBJ1-1
CASSADEGAEAFF
TGTGCCAGCAGCGCCGACGAGGGGGCTGAAGCTTTCTTT
>TRBV25-1|TRBD1|-|TRBJ2-7
CASSEERGQGTYEQYF
TGTGCCAGCAGTGAAGAAAGGGGACAGGGGACCTACGAGCAGTACTTC
>TRBV30|TRBD2|-|TRBJ2-1
CAWGKTSGRQFF
TGTGCCTGGGGCAAGACTAGCGGGAGACAGTTCTTC
>TRBV2|TRBD2|-|TRBJ2-1
CASILGLAGGYNEQFF
TGTGCCAGCATCCTCGGACTAGCGGGAGGGTACAATGAGCAGTTCTTC
>TRBV23-1|-|-|TRBJ2-3
CASSQSKECTDTQYF
TGCGCCAGCAGTCAATCAAAGGAGTGCACAGATACGCAGTATTTT
>TRBV6-5|TRBD2|once|TRBJ2-1
CASSVAGGNEQFF
TGTGCCAGCAGTGTAGCGGGAGGGAATGAGCAGTTCTTC
>TRBV7-9|-|-|TRBJ1-1
CASSEVGAQAFF
TGTGCCAGCAGCGAGGTAGGGGCCCAGGCTTTCTTT
>TRBV10-3|TRBD1|-|TRBJ2-7
CAISPQGTAYEQYF
TGTGCCATCAGCCCACAGGGGACGGCCTACGAGCAGTACTTC
>TRBV19|TRBD1|few|TRBJ1-2
CASTKGTGAYGYTF
TGTGCCAGTACCAAGGGGACAGGAGCCTATGGCTACACCTTC
>TRBV25-1|-|-|TRBJ2-2
CASSGPGVSGGELFF
TGTGCCAGCAGTGGCCCGGGGGTATCGGGCGGGGAGCTGTTTTTT
>TRBV21-1|-|-|TRBJ1-5
CASLHRQPQHF
TGTGCCAGCCTACACAGGCAGCCCCAGCATTTT
>TRBV6-1|TRBD2|-|TRBJ2-3
CASSERSRTSGRAIDTQYF
TGTGCCAGCAGTGAACGCTCCAGGACTAGCGGGAGGGCCATAGATACGCAGTATTTT
>TRBV28|TRBD2|-|TRBJ2-7
CASSSSPTRGSVYEQYF
TGTGCCAGCAGTTCCTCCCCCACTCGCGGGAGTGTATACGAGCAGTACTTC
>TRBV30|-|-|TRBJ1-1
CARGETVTEAFF
TGTGCCCGCGGGGAGACAGTGACTGAAGCTTTCTTT
>TRBV18|TRBD2|-|TRBJ2-7
CASSPTSDSPHEQYF
TGTGCCAGCTCACCGACTAGCGATTCGCCCCACGAGCAGTACTTC
>TRBV11-2|TRBD2|-|TRBJ2-1
CASSFSGGYNEQFF
TGTGCCAGCAGCTTTAGCGGGGGATACAATGAGCAGTTCTTC
>TRBV5-1|-|-|TRBJ1-2
CASSLAGLEDYGYTF
TGCGCCAGCAGCTTGGCCGGGTTAGAAGACTATGGCTACACCTTC
>TRBV6-1|-|-|TRBJ1-5
CASSVGQPSNQPQHF
TGTGCCAGCAGCGTAGGACAGCCGAGCAATCAGCCCCAGCATTTT
>TRBV2|-|-|TRBJ1-3
CASSEAGGIGGNTIYF
TGTGCCAGCAGTGAAGCGGGAGGGATTGGTGGAAACACCATATATTTT
>TRBV5-1|TRBD2|-|TRBJ2-1
CASSLVPGLAGDEQFF
TGCGCCAGCAGCTTGGTCCCGGGACTAGCGGGGGATGAGCAGTTCTTC
>TRBV28|-|-|TRBJ2-7
CASSSLSSYEQYF
TGTGCCAGCAGTTCCCTGAGCTCCTACGAGCAGTACTTC
>TRBV10-2|TRBD1|-|TRBJ1-3
CASSPGGIASGNTIYF
TGCGCCAGCAGTCCAGGGGGGATCGCTTCTGGAAACACCATATATTTT
>TRBV10-2|TRBD2|-|TRBJ2-5
CASSPGLATETQYF
TGCGCCAGCAGTCCGGGACTAGCGACAGAGACCCAGTACTTC
>TRBV7-3|-|-|TRBJ2-7
CASSRGASGHEQYF
TGTGCCAGCAGCCGGGGGGCTAGCGGCCACGAGCAGTACTTC
>TRBV19|TRBD1|-|TRBJ1-1
CASKSRTGGAGTEAFF
TGTGCCAGTAAATCCAGGACAGGGGGCGCGGGCACTGAAGCTTTCTTT
>TRBV5-4|TRBD2|-|TRBJ2-7
CASSRGLAGNEQYF
TGTGCCAGCAGCCGAGGACTAGCGGGTAACGAGCAGTACTTC
>TRBV5-4|-|-|TRBJ2-5
CASSLETAASETQYF
TGTGCCAGCAGCTTAGAAACGGCGGCGAGCGAGACCCAGTACTTC
>TRBV5-1|TRBD2|-|TRBJ2-3
CATGRDSTDTQYF
TGCGCCACCGGGAGGGACTCCACAGATACGCAGTATTTT
>TRBV5-6|TRBD2|-|TRBJ2-1
CASSSSSGSPNEQFF
TGTGCCAGCAGCTCCTCTAGCGGGAGCCCCAATGAGCAGTTCTTC
>TRBV27|-|-|TRBJ2-3
CASNKGSDTQYF
TGTGCCAGCAACAAGGGGTCCGATACGCAGTATTTT
>TRBV5-4|-|-|TRBJ2-4
CASSLRVKDIQYF
TGTGCCAGCAGCTTGCGGGTCAAGGACATTCAGTACTTC
>TRBV18|TRBD1|-|TRBJ1-1
CASSRGQVNTEAFF
TGTGCCAGCTCACGCGGACAGGTAAACACTGAAGCTTTCTTT
>TRBV2|-|-|TRBJ2-7
CASSEDSSYEQYF
TGTGCCAGCAGTGAAGACAGCTCCTACGAGCAGTACTTC
>TRBV2|-|-|TRBJ2-7
CASSEKWAGSGEQYF
TGTGCCAGCAGTGAAAAGTGGGCCGGGAGTGGCGAGCAGTACTTC
>TRBV25-1|TRBD1|-|TRBJ1-2
CASSTQGARGYTF
TGTGCCAGCAGTACCCAGGGGGCGCGGGGCTACACCTTC
>TRBV23-1|-|-|TRBJ1-5
CASSQSTQDQPQHF
TGCGCCAGCAGTCAGTCGACCCAGGATCAGCCCCAGCATTTT
>TRBV6-5|TRBD1|-|TRBJ1-3
CASSQQGAAGNTIYF
TGTGCCAGCAGTCAACAGGGGGCGGCGGGAAACACCATATATTTT
>TRBV6-1|-|-|TRBJ2-1
CASSELNVLSEQFF
TGTGCCAGCAGTGAACTAAACGTTCTAAGTGAGCAGTTCTTC